The 19 T cell receptor beta chains below were found in one sample sequenced in a study of T cell repertoires in cytomegalovirus infection. MiXCR, run by TCRdb on the reads, gives a single entry per CDR3 protein. The sample carries hundreds of thousands of distinct CDR3 sequences, 15% to 20% recorded once. Material: PBMCs. These receptors were obtained from a human donor in good health (CMV status not recorded). Some clones in this sample may be carry-over from other donors' samples.

Of note for this clonotype: Given a much more abundant clone one base away, this may be a read error. The rearrangement uses TRBV10-3 and TRBJ2-7; D may correspond to TRBD1 or TRBD2 (6 bases each). CDR1 is ENHRY and CDR2 is SYGVKD in the germline V gene. The CDR3 consists of 17 residues. V was trimmed by 2 bases and J by 4 bases, leaving 21 bases between them. CDR3 loop: CAISEPRGDMLRYEQYF. DNA for the CDR3: TGTGCCATCAGTGAGCCAAGGGGGGACATGTTAAGGTACGAGCAGTACTTC.

This clonotype was counted many times. This rearrangement joins TRBV7-6 to TRBJ2-1; TRBD2 aligns across 13 bases. This CDR3 spans 17 amino acids. After removal of 0 bases from V and 8 bases from J, the junction contained 7 bases not matched to a gene. Germline CDR1 is SGHVS and CDR2 is FNYEAQ. The CDR3 region is CASSLAKTSGGVHEQFF. The CDR3 DNA is TGTGCCAGCAGCTTAGCTAAAACTAGCGGGGGGGTACATGAGCAGTTCTTC.

Details on this clonotype: Possible read error: a much larger clone is one base away. The gene calls are TRBV7-2 and TRBJ1-6; unclear D gene. Germline CDR1 and CDR2: SGHTA and FQGNSA. V lost 5 bases and J lost 11, with 16 bases in between. The length of the CDR3 is 14 residues. CDR3 bases: TGTGCCAGCAGCGCCCGGACGGGCTGGCCACCCCTCCACTTT. This encodes CASSARTGWPPLHF.

This clonotype has only a few counts. V gene TRBV5-6 combines with J gene TRBJ1-5; no firm D call. Germline CDR1 and CDR2: SGHDT and YYEEEE. V dropped 1 base and J dropped 0 bases, with 8 bases sitting between them. This CDR3 has 15 residues. The CDR3 here is CASSLTEYSNQPQHF. For the CDR3, the DNA is TGTGCCAGCAGCTTGACCGAATATAGCAATCAGCCCCAGCATTTT.

The chain joins TRBV20-1 to TRBJ2-7, with D perhaps given as TRBD1 or TRBD2 (6 bases each). V was pared by 6 bases and J by 1 base, with 13 bases between. The CDR3 consists of 13 residues. Germline CDR1 and CDR2: DFQATT and SNEGSKA (reference sequence). The CDR3 sequence is CSADEGGSYEQYF. CDR3 bases: TGCAGTGCCGACGAGGGGGGTTCCTACGAGCAGTACTTC.

This clonotype was observed at least ten times. The gene calls are TRBV7-2 and TRBJ1-1; D is ambiguous. With 5 bases removed from V and 11 bases from J, the gap between germline ends came to 18 bases. CDR1 and CDR2 from the germline V gene are SGHTA and FQGNSA. The CDR3 extends over 13 amino acids. The DNA for the CDR3 is TGTGCCAGCAGCCCCCGGGTGCCCCAAACGGCTTTCTTT. Amino acids: CASSPRVPQTAFF.

J is TRBJ2-1 and V is TRBV12-3 or TRBV12-4, with D perhaps assigned TRBD1 or TRBD2 (5 bases each). This CDR3 has 15 residues. V lost 5 bases to trimming and J lost 0 bases, with 11 bases between them. CDR3 DNA sequence: TGTGCCAGCAGTACCGGGACCCGCTCCTACAATGAGCAGTTCTTC. It is translated as CASSTGTRSYNEQFF.

This clonotype was seen at least ten times. V usage is TRBV7-8 and J usage is TRBJ2-3; 10 nucleotides align to TRBD1. Trimming took 5 bases from V and 7 from J; bases not matched to a gene: 12. CDR1 is SGHVS, CDR2 FQNEAQ, per germline. The CDR3 totals 16 residues. CDR3 DNA sequence: TGTGCCAGCAGCCCCCCGGGACAGGGGCATGGGAATACGCAGTATTTT. Protein product: CASSPPGQGHGNTQYF. Based on the CDR3 plus reference TRBV7-8 and TRBJ2-3, the full variable domain is GAGVSQSPRYKVAKRGQDVALRCDPISGHVSLFWYQQALGQGPEFLTYFQNEAQLDKSGLPSDRFFAERPEGSVSTLKIQRTQQEDSAVYLCASSPPGQGHGNTQYFGPGTRLTVL.

V gene TRBV20-1 combines with J gene TRBJ2-7; 7 bases map to TRBD1. The V gene end was trimmed by 7 bases and the J gene end by 3 bases; junction bases not matched to a gene: 12. This CDR3 has 14 residues. Germline-derived CDR1 and CDR2 are DFQATT and SNEGSKA (reference sequence). CDR3 nucleotides: TGCAGTGGACTTACCGGGACAGATTACTACGAGCAGTACTTC. Translating it yields CSGLTGTDYYEQYF.

This clonotype was observed many times. The chain is built from TRBV12-3 or TRBV12-4 and TRBJ2-1; D is perhaps TRBD1 (5 bases). This CDR3 comprises 16 residues. V lost 2 bases to trimming and J lost 5 bases, with 16 bases between them. The DNA of the CDR3 is TGTGCCAGCAGTTTATCGGCAGGGTTTTGGAACAATGAGCAGTTCTTC. It encodes CASSLSAGFWNNEQFF.

This clonotype was seen at least ten times. The chain is built from TRBV7-8 and TRBJ2-6; 11 bases are shared with TRBD2. J lost 4 bases, V lost 5 bases, and 10 bases had no gene match. Per the germline V gene, CDR1 is SGHVS and CDR2 is FQNEAQ. The CDR3 is made up of 18 amino acids. The CDR3 region is CASSRLAGPPSGANVLTF. For the CDR3, the DNA is TGTGCCAGCAGCCGACTAGCGGGGCCCCCCTCGGGGGCCAACGTCCTGACTTTC.

This clonotype has more than one count but fewer than ten. The chain recombines TRBV5-5 with TRBJ1-5; D ambiguous. Deletions cut 1 base from V and 0 bases from J, with 11 bases between. The CDR3 spans 16 residues. Germline V gene data show CDR1 as SGHKS and CDR2 as YYEKEE (reference sequence). The chain's CDR3 is CASSLNRVNSNQPQHF. CDR3 in DNA: TGTGCCAGCAGCTTGAATCGCGTGAATAGCAATCAGCCCCAGCATTTT. The full variable domain, its missing parts supplied by reference TRBV5-5 and TRBJ1-5, is DAGVTQSPTHLIKTRGQQVTLRCSPISGHKSVSWYQQVLGQGPQFIFQYYEKEERGRGNFPDRFSARQFPNYSSELNVNALLLGDSALYLCASSLNRVNSNQPQHFGDGTRLSIL.

This clonotype was seen a handful of times. The V call is TRBV20-1, the J call TRBJ2-7; TRBD2 matches at 8 bases. V trimming: 6 bases; J trimming: 3 bases; junction bases outside the gene matches: 10. CDR3 length equals 14 residues. In germline, CDR1 is DFQATT, CDR2 SNEGSKA (reference sequence). CDR3 DNA sequence: TGCAGTGCCACGGGGGGGGCCCTAATCTACGAGCAGTACTTC. This codes for CSATGGALIYEQYF.

This clonotype has just a few counts. V is TRBV4-1 and J is TRBJ2-7, with D perhaps given as TRBD1 or TRBD2 (5 bases each). Per the germline V gene, CDR1 is MGHRA and CDR2 is YSYEKL. V dropped 0 bases and J dropped 3 bases, with 12 bases sitting between them. The CDR3 is made up of 15 amino acids. The CDR3 DNA follows: TGCGCCAGCAGCCAAGAGAGGGACCTCTTCTACGAGCAGTACTTC. This translates into CASSQERDLFYEQYF.

This clonotype was found a few times. J is TRBJ2-1 and V is TRBV5-5; 9 bases fit TRBD2. Losses at the gene ends were 5 bases for V and 1 base for J; bases not matched to a gene: 10. Germline CDR1 is SGHKS and CDR2 is YYEKEE (reference sequence). This CDR3 contains 17 residues. CDR3: CASSQGLTSGSYNEQFF. The CDR3 DNA reads as TGTGCCAGCAGTCAGGGGTTGACTAGCGGTTCCTACAATGAGCAGTTCTTC.

This clonotype was detected ten times or more. J is TRBJ1-3 and V is TRBV7-2, with 7 nucleotides matching TRBD1. The V and J ends lost 10 bases and 0 bases, in that order; junction bases with no gene match: 3. Germline V CDR1 and CDR2: SGHTA, FQGNSA. This CDR3 is 13 amino acids long. DNA of the CDR3: TGTGCCACCCGACAGGGCTCTGGAAACACCATATATTTT. Its protein is CATRQGSGNTIYF.

This clonotype was counted at least ten times. J is TRBJ1-1 and V is TRBV12-3 or TRBV12-4; D call uncertain. Trimming stripped 4 bases from V and 0 bases from J, with 9 bases between. CDR3 length: 14 amino acids. CDR3 in DNA: TGTGCCAGCAGTTCTAGAGACCTGAACACTGAAGCTTTCTTT. It yields the protein CASSSRDLNTEAFF.

This clonotype has only a few counts. The V gene is TRBV30, the J gene TRBJ2-7; D is possibly TRBD2 (6 bases). This CDR3 has 14 amino acids. Germline values: CDR1 GTSNPN, CDR2 SVGIG (reference sequence). Trimming took off 2 bases at V and 3 bases at J, with 14 bases between the two ends. CDR3 nucleotides: TGTGCCTGGAGTAGGTTCACCGGGAGCTACGAGCAGTACTTC. It encodes CAWSRFTGSYEQYF.

This clonotype was seen repeatedly, ten times or more. The J gene is TRBJ2-5, the V gene TRBV19; D perhaps matches TRBD2 (6 bases). In germline, CDR1 is LNHDA, CDR2 SQIVND (reference sequence). Trimming removed 5 bases at V and 5 bases at J, with 21 bases between. CDR3 size: 16 residues. The CDR3 reads CASSLGASAPWETQYF. CDR3 nucleotide sequence: TGTGCCAGTAGTCTCGGGGCTAGCGCCCCGTGGGAGACCCAGTACTTC.